These T cell receptor beta chains were read from a single sample in a study of shared clonotypes between healthy human individuals. The method was immunoSEQ multiplex PCR; TCRdb's version includes in-frame clones alone and lacks a portion of them. The data hold 2.3 million or so clones, with over 90% observed a single time. The sequencing sample was made of naive CD4+ T cells from PBMCs. All receptors come from a man aged 18 to 29 in good health. Some clones in this sample may be carry-over from other donors' samples. Each CDR3 is given with its conserved first and last residue. D genes are given only for firm matches. The size entry is marked missing in some rows and otherwise reads once, few, many or a size class.

TRBV28	TRBD2	TRBJ2-1	NA	TGTGCCAGCAGTTTAGATGCTTCGTGGCGGGAGATGGGGAATGAGCAGTTCTTC	CASSLDASWREMGNEQFF
TRBV27	TRBD2	TRBJ2-5	NA	TGTGCCAGCAGTTTTCTAGCGGGAGAAGTAGAGACCCAGTACTTC	CASSFLAGEVETQYF
TRBV4-2	NA	TRBJ2-7	NA	TGTGCCAGCAGCCAGGGGATCCTGGGGCAGGGGCAGTACTTC	CASSQGILGQGQYF
TRBV6-1	NA	TRBJ2-3	NA	TGTGCCAGCAGTGAAACGGCCAGGGATACGCAGTATTTT	CASSETARDTQYF
TRBV6-6	NA	TRBJ2-7	once	TGTGCCAGCAGTCCAACGGGAGGGGGCCCCTACGAGCAGTACTTC	CASSPTGGGPYEQYF
TRBV9	NA	TRBJ2-7	once	TGTGCCAGCAGCGTACGTGCGTCTAGCAATACCTACGAGCAGTACTTC	CASSVRASSNTYEQYF
TRBV7-2	TRBD1	TRBJ2-2	NA	TGTGCCAGCAGCTTGGACAGGGGGCGGGTCGGGGAGCTGTTTTTT	CASSLDRGRVGELFF
TRBV30	TRBD1	TRBJ1-6	NA	TGTGCCTGTAACAGGGGCTCCTATAATTCACCCCTCCACTTT	CACNRGSYNSPLHF
TRBV5-1	NA	TRBJ2-6	NA	TGCGCCAGCAGCAAAACCGGCTCGAGCTCTGGGGCCAACGTCCTGACTTTC	CASSKTGSSSGANVLTF
TRBV28	NA	TRBJ1-5	NA	TGTGCCAGCACCCCCTTCCGGGACTTTCAGCCCCAGCATTTT	CASTPFRDFQPQHF
TRBV2	NA	TRBJ2-7	few	TGTGCCAGCAGTGGGTATTTTGGCGAGCAGTACTTC	CASSGYFGEQYF
TRBV29-1	TRBD1	TRBJ2-7	NA	TGCAGCGTTGGAGGGACAGGTTCTTACGAGCAGTACTTC	CSVGGTGSYEQYF
TRBV7-9	TRBD2	TRBJ2-7	NA	TGTGCCAGCAGCTCCAGCCCGGGACTAGCGGCAACCTACGAGCAGTACTTC	CASSSSPGLAATYEQYF
TRBV9	NA	TRBJ1-1	once	TGTGCCAGCAGCGTAATCGGGGCGACCACTGAAGCTTTCTTT	CASSVIGATTEAFF
TRBV14	NA	TRBJ2-3	few	TGTGCCAGCAGCCAAGATCGGAGAGATACGCAGTATTTT	CASSQDRRDTQYF
TRBV7-2	TRBD2	TRBJ2-3	NA	TGTGCCAGCAGCTTAGCTTCGGGAGGGTCAGATACGCAGTATTTT	CASSLASGGSDTQYF
TRBV2	NA	TRBJ2-1	NA	TGTGCCAGCAGTGACCTTGGGGGGAGCTCCTACAATGAGCAGTTCTTC	CASSDLGGSSYNEQFF
TRBV10-3	TRBD1	TRBJ2-7	NA	TGTGCCATCAGTGCCGGGACAGGGGACCGGCAGTACTTC	CAISAGTGDRQYF
TRBV5-1	NA	TRBJ2-3	NA	TGCGCCAGCAGGGAAGCCCTCACTACAGATACGCAGTATTTT	CASREALTTDTQYF
TRBV11-2	TRBD2	TRBJ2-1	NA	TGTGCCAGCAGCTTAAGACTAGCCGGCAATGAGCAGTTCTTC	CASSLRLAGNEQFF
TRBV5-1	NA	TRBJ1-1	NA	TGCGCCAGCAGCAGTGGTGGCAGTTCAAGCACTGAAGCTTTCTTT	CASSSGGSSSTEAFF
TRBV18	NA	TRBJ1-3	NA	TGTGCCAGCTCACCCAAACAGGGCGGCCCTGGAAACACCATATATTTT	CASSPKQGGPGNTIYF
TRBV5-1	NA	TRBJ1-4	NA	TGCGCCAGCAGAAAGGGGGGCCTCAATGAAAAACTGTTTTTT	CASRKGGLNEKLFF
TRBV5-1	TRBD2	TRBJ2-1	NA	TGCGCCAGCAGCGGGGGGCTAGCGGGCGATGAGCAGTTCTTC	CASSGGLAGDEQFF
TRBV30	NA	TRBJ1-1	NA	TGTGCCTGGGCTGAACGAGAAAACACTGAAGCTTTCTTT	CAWAERENTEAFF
TRBV28	NA	TRBJ2-1	NA	TGTGCCAGCAGCTCCTCTGGGGGAGCAGGGTACAATGAGCAGTTCTTC	CASSSSGGAGYNEQFF
TRBV15	NA	TRBJ1-2	NA	TGTGCCACCAGGAAGGGGGAGGGTAACTATGGCTACACCTTC	CATRKGEGNYGYTF
TRBV7-9	NA	TRBJ2-7	NA	TGTGCCAGCAGCTTGATGACACTAGGAGCCTACGAGCAGTACTTC	CASSLMTLGAYEQYF
TRBV5-1	TRBD1	TRBJ1-4	NA	TGCGCCAGCAGCTTGGATGGACAGGGTTTGGTTATGTTTTTT	CASSLDGQGLVMFF
TRBV11-2	NA	TRBJ2-3	NA	TGTGCCAGCAGCTCTCGGGCAGGTACGCAGTATTTT	CASSSRAGTQYF
TRBV7-2	NA	TRBJ2-3	NA	TGTGCCAGCAGCTTAGCAGATACGCAGTATTTT	CASSLADTQYF
TRBV13	TRBD2	TRBJ2-3	NA	TGTGCCAGCAGCTTAATTGGGACTACGGAGTCCGATACGCAGTATTTT	CASSLIGTTESDTQYF
TRBV15	NA	TRBJ1-1	NA	TGTGCCACCAGCAGAGACTCCTATCGTCCTGAAGCTTTCTTT	CATSRDSYRPEAFF
TRBV28	NA	TRBJ1-5	NA	TGTGCCAGCAGTTTGGGCAGAGGCAGGGGTGGCAATCAGCCCCAGCATTTT	CASSLGRGRGGNQPQHF
TRBV4-1	TRBD1	TRBJ1-4	NA	TGCGCCAGCAGCATGACAGGGGTTAATGAAAAACTGTTTTTT	CASSMTGVNEKLFF